A single sample is the source of the 23 T cell receptor beta chains below, sequenced in a study of blood T cell repertoires in COVID-19. Using immunoSEQ multiplex PCR, the repertoire was profiled, and TCRdb retains in-frame clones only, with some absent. The sample yields approximately 380,000 clones, 85% to 90% seen once. The sequenced sample consisted of PBMCs or T cells enriched from blood (not recorded which). All receptors come from a woman between 18 and 29 years old who had recovered from COVID-19.

Only a few counts were recorded for this clone. The chain carries TRBV14 and TRBJ1-5, with D perhaps matching TRBD1 (5 bases). V was clipped by 4 bases and J by 0 bases, with 13 bases between them. The CDR3 length is 16 residues. From germline, CDR1 is SGHDN and CDR2 FVKESK. The CDR3 region has the DNA TGTGCCAGCAGCCTAGGAGGGGATTATAGCAATCAGCCCCAGCATTTT. Its translation: CASSLGGDYSNQPQHF. Variable domain in full (rest from reference TRBV14 and TRBJ1-5): EAGVTQFPSHSVIEKGQTVTLRCDPISGHDNLYWYRRVMGKEIKFLLHFVKESKQDESGMPNNRFLAERTGGTYSTLKVQPAELEDSGVYFCASSLGGDYSNQPQHFGDGTRLSIL.

This clone has just a few counts. The chain joins TRBV9 to TRBJ2-7; no clear D gene. Germline V gives CDR1 SGDLS, CDR2 YYNGEE. This CDR3 contains 15 residues. V was clipped by 0 bases and J by 3 bases, with 13 bases between them. CDR3 DNA sequence: TGTGCCAGCAGCGTAGCTTTAGATCCGGTCTACGAGCAGTACTTC. This sequence encodes CASSVALDPVYEQYF.

The V gene is TRBV30, the J gene TRBJ1-3; 7 positions agree with TRBD1. This CDR3 is built from 14 residues. Per germline, CDR1 GTSNPN and CDR2 SVGIG (reference sequence). J was trimmed by 1 base and V by 4 bases; bases with no gene match: 4. DNA of the CDR3: TGTGCCTGGAACCCACAGGGGTCTGGAAACACCATATATTTT. Encoded protein: CAWNPQGSGNTIYF.

V usage is TRBV10-3 and J usage is TRBJ2-3; TRBD2 aligns across 8 bases. Unmatched junction bases numbered 8, after V lost 0 bases and J lost 6 bases. The CDR3 loop spans 16 amino acids. Germline V gives CDR1 ENHRY, CDR2 SYGVKD. DNA of the CDR3: TGTGCCATCAGTGAGTCGGGACTAGGGGCGGCCGATACGCAGTATTTT. Its protein is CAISESGLGAADTQYF.

The chain is built from TRBV27 and TRBJ2-3; no clear D. With 4 bases removed from V and 4 bases from J, the gap between germline ends came to 12 bases. CDR3 length: 14 amino acids. The V gene's germline CDR1 is MNHEY and CDR2 SMNVEV (reference sequence). CDR3 sequence reads: CASSSALASDTQYF. The CDR3, as DNA: TGTGCCAGCAGTTCCGCTCTTGCGTCAGATACGCAGTATTTT.

The chain recombines TRBV3-1 (or the pseudogene TRBV3-2) with TRBJ2-3; 10 nucleotides align to TRBD2. Germline values: CDR1 LGHDT, CDR2 YNNKEL (reference sequence). The junction had 4 bases not matched to a gene; V was cut back by 0 bases and J by 4 bases. The CDR3 loop spans 16 amino acids. The CDR3 DNA reads TGTGCCAGCAGCCAAGAAGGCCTAGCGGGGGCAGATACGCAGTATTTT. Its protein is CASSQEGLAGADTQYF.

The gene calls are TRBV27 and TRBJ2-1; the match to TRBD2 covers 7 bases. The CDR3 is made up of 15 amino acids. The ends lost 0 bases at V and 7 bases at J; junction bases unmatched: 6. Germline values: CDR1 MNHEY, CDR2 SMNVEV (reference sequence). The CDR3, as DNA: TGTGCCAGCAGTTTATCGGGACTAAACTGGAATGAGCAGTTCTTC. It codes for CASSLSGLNWNEQFF.

The V gene is TRBV6-6, the J gene TRBJ1-5; 8 nucleotides agree with TRBD1. CDR1 is MNHNY, CDR2 SVGAGI, per germline (reference sequence). CDR3 length: 15 residues. Losses at the gene ends were 4 bases for V and 1 base for J; bases not matched to a gene: 3. The CDR3 loop is CASSSRTGSNQPQHF. The CDR3 DNA is TGTGCCAGCAGTTCTCGGACAGGGAGCAATCAGCCCCAGCATTTT.

The chain uses TRBV6-2 or TRBV6-3 and TRBJ2-7; TRBD1 is a possible D gene (5 bases). Germline CDR1 and CDR2: MNHEY and SVGEGT. Trimming took 5 bases from V and 3 from J, leaving 8 bases between them. CDR3 size: 12 residues. This chain's CDR3 is CASSQTVYEQYF. The CDR3 region has the DNA TGTGCCAGCAGTCAGACAGTCTACGAGCAGTACTTC.

The chain is built from TRBV3-1 (or the pseudogene TRBV3-2) and TRBJ2-3, with D perhaps matching TRBD2 (7 bases). V lost 0 bases and J 4 bases, leaving 17 bases between the germline ends. Per the germline V gene, CDR1 is LGHDT and CDR2 is YNNKEL (reference sequence). This CDR3 has 17 amino acids. In nucleotides, the CDR3 is TGTGCCAGCAGCCAAGATTTTGGGGGGGGGCCGTCAGATACGCAGTATTTT. Protein sequence: CASSQDFGGGPSDTQYF.

This clone was counted between two and nine times. J is TRBJ1-2 and V is TRBV6-5; D may be TRBD1 (5 bases). This CDR3 comprises 14 residues. V gave up 6 bases and J gave up 4 bases, with 15 bases separating them. Germline CDR1 MNHEY, CDR2 SVGAGI. CDR3 coding DNA: TGTGCCAGCAGGGACCCGGACACGATCTATGGCTACACCTTC. Translating gives CASRDPDTIYGYTF.

The chain combines TRBV18 with TRBJ1-5; possibly TRBD1 for D (5 bases). Trimming stripped 2 bases from V and 7 bases from J, with 12 bases between. This CDR3 has 14 amino acids. CDR1 is KGHSH, CDR2 LQKENI, per germline. This CDR3 reads CASSPGRGGQPQHF. CDR3 nucleotides: TGTGCCAGCTCACCAGGTAGGGGCGGCCAGCCCCAGCATTTT.

The chain couples TRBV19 to TRBJ2-6; 10 bases agree with TRBD1. V lost 5 bases, J lost 8 bases, and 9 bases stayed unmatched. Germline lookup yields CDR1 LNHDA and CDR2 SQIVND (reference sequence). The CDR3 runs 16 residues. The CDR3 DNA reads as TGTGCCAGTAGTCCCGGGGACAGGGGTCTCTCCAACGTCCTGACTTTC. This codes for CASSPGDRGLSNVLTF.

The chain recombines TRBV6-1 with TRBJ1-5, with 7 bases fitting TRBD1. The CDR3 totals 16 residues. Losses at the gene ends were 2 bases for V and 7 bases for J; bases not matched to a gene: 11. Germline CDR1 MNHNS, CDR2 SASEGT. CDR3 region: CASSESVGGFKQPQHF. CDR3 nucleotide sequence: TGTGCCAGCAGTGAATCGGTAGGGGGCTTCAAACAGCCCCAGCATTTT.

This rearrangement joins TRBV2 to TRBJ1-4, with 10 bases fitting TRBD1. V shed 4 bases and J 7 bases; nucleotides not matched to a gene: 6. Germline CDR1 SNHLY, CDR2 FYNNEI. The CDR3 length is 15 residues. This CDR3 reads CASSVTGQGFEKLFF. The CDR3 DNA is TGTGCCAGCAGTGTAACGGGACAGGGGTTTGAAAAACTGTTTTTT. Full variable domain (rest looked up from reference TRBV2 and TRBJ1-4): EPEVTQTPSHQVTQMGQEVILRCVPISNHLYFYWYRQILGQKVEFLVSFYNNEISEKSEIFDDQFSVERPDGSNFTLKIRSTKLEDSAMYFCASSVTGQGFEKLFFGSGTQLSVL.

J is TRBJ1-4 and V is TRBV29-1; D not certain. This CDR3 spans 14 amino acids. Trimming cost V 7 bases and J 6 bases, with 18 bases left between them. Per the germline V gene, CDR1 is SQVTM and CDR2 is ANQGSEA. CDR3 DNA: TGCAGCGCCGTTGGGTCCGGGATCTATGAAAAACTGTTTTTT. It is translated as CSAVGSGIYEKLFF.

CDR3 sequence (DNA): TGTGCCAGCAGCTTTGCACCGTACAGGGATTCAGGAAACACCATATATTTT. It codes for CASSFAPYRDSGNTIYF. The V gene is TRBV7-2, the J gene TRBJ1-3, with D tentatively TRBD1 (6 bases). The germline CDR1 and CDR2 sequences are SGHTA and FQGNSA. V shed 3 bases and J shed 4 bases, with 19 bases lying between them. The CDR3 contains 17 residues.

This clone occurred once. CDR3 nucleotides: TGTGCCAGTAGCGACGGACAGGGTTTAACGGGAGCTTTCTTT. Translated: CASSDGQGLTGAFF. The chain employs TRBV19 and TRBJ1-1, with 8 positions matching TRBD1. This CDR3 has 14 residues. Germline lookup yields CDR1 LNHDA and CDR2 SQIVND (reference sequence). With 6 bases clipped from V and 10 bases from J, the junction kept 13 bases outside the gene matches.

This clone was counted once. This chain joins TRBV7-2 and TRBJ2-2, with D maybe TRBD2 (6 bases). Per germline, CDR1 SGHTA and CDR2 FQGNSA. This CDR3 region has 14 residues. Trimming stripped 3 bases from V and 5 bases from J, with 10 bases between. CDR3 in amino acids: CASSFGTATGELFF. The DNA for the CDR3 is TGTGCCAGCAGCTTCGGGACTGCAACCGGGGAGCTGTTTTTT.

The V call is TRBV6-5, the J call TRBJ1-4; D is undetermined. This CDR3 has 14 amino acids. Germline lookup yields CDR1 MNHEY and CDR2 SVGAGI. Trimming stripped 5 bases from V and 7 bases from J, with 14 bases between. CDR3 loop: CASSIGVGGEKLFF. CDR3 sequence (DNA): TGTGCCAGCAGTATCGGGGTCGGTGGTGAAAAACTGTTTTTT.

The rearrangement joins TRBV28 to TRBJ1-6; D unresolved. Trimming took off 5 bases at V and 0 bases at J, with 11 bases between the two ends. Germline V gives CDR1 MDHEN, CDR2 SYDVKM. The CDR3 runs to 16 residues. The CDR3 region has the DNA TGTGCCAGCAGTGCCCCCAGGCTCTCCTATAATTCACCCCTCCACTTT. It encodes CASSAPRLSYNSPLHF.

This clone showed up just once. The V call is TRBV7-9, the J call TRBJ1-2, with TRBD1 identical over 8 bases. After removal of 0 bases from V and 14 bases from J, the junction contained 8 bases not matched to a gene. This CDR3 comprises 13 residues. Germline CDR1 reads SEHNR; CDR2 reads FQNEAQ (reference sequence). In DNA form, the CDR3 reads TGTGCCAGCAGCTTAGCTGACCAGGGGGCGGGTACCTTC. Translated: CASSLADQGAGTF.

The gene calls are TRBV12-3 or TRBV12-4 and TRBJ1-1; a possible D gene is TRBD1 (5 bases). This CDR3 contains 12 residues. V was trimmed by 5 bases and J by 8 bases, leaving 12 bases between them. The CDR3 region is CASSQPAGEAFF. The CDR3 nucleotides are TGTGCCAGCAGTCAACCCGCAGGGGAAGCTTTCTTT.